Each of the 13 T cell receptor beta chains below was sequenced from the same sample in a study of a mutant IDH1 vaccine in newly diagnosed glioma. Time point of the sample: week 35, safety follow-up. One vaccine dose held 300 ug of mutant IDH1 20-mer peptide and came with topical imiquimod. Their antigens are not known. Assay used: immunoSEQ multiplex PCR; TCRdb lists only in-frame clones, some missing. Of about 42,000 clones listed, 75% to 85% were seen once; the top ten hold roughly 5.5%. The source was PBMCs, collected from a glioma patient whose treatment included an IDH1 peptide vaccine. The origin of the receptors is a woman aged 50 to 65 with glioma.

J is TRBJ1-1 and V is TRBV7-2, with D hard to call. Germline V CDR1 and CDR2: SGHTA, FQGNSA. This CDR3 has 14 amino acids. V was trimmed by 2 bases and J by 0 bases, leaving 7 bases between them. CDR3 loop: CASSLILVNTEAFF. The CDR3, as DNA: TGTGCCAGCAGCTTAATATTGGTGAACACTGAAGCTTTCTTT.

V is TRBV18 and J is TRBJ1-6; 7 bases are a match to TRBD1. V dropped 2 bases and J dropped 5; count of bases not matched to a gene: 6. The length of the CDR3 is 16 residues. Germline assignment: CDR1 KGHSH and CDR2 LQKENI. The CDR3 is CASSPTRDSNNSPLHF. The CDR3 nucleotides read TGTGCCAGCTCACCAACCCGGGACAGTAATAATTCACCCCTCCACTTT.

V gene TRBV9 combines with J gene TRBJ2-2; TRBD1 is a possible D gene (5 bases). Germline CDR1 SGDLS, CDR2 YYNGEE. V lost 4 bases and J 0 bases, leaving 10 bases between the germline ends. The CDR3 has 15 amino acids. CDR3 DNA sequence: TGTGCCAGCAGCCCCTGGACACCGAACACCGGGGAGCTGTTTTTT. Translated, it gives CASSPWTPNTGELFF. The entire variable domain, with the rest obtained from reference TRBV9 and TRBJ2-2, is as follows: DSGVTQTPKHLITATGQRVTLRCSPRSGDLSVYWYQQSLDQGLQFLIQYYNGEERAKGNILERFSAQQFPDLHSELNLSSLELGDSALYFCASSPWTPNTGELFFGEGSRLTVL.

Only one count was recorded for this clone. The chain employs TRBV6-6 and TRBJ1-5; the D is unclear. CDR3 size: 14 residues. Germline loops: CDR1 MNHNY, CDR2 SVGAGI (reference sequence). The V and J ends lost 2 bases and 7 bases respectively, with 12 bases between them. The CDR3 region has the DNA TGTGCCAGCAGTTACGGGCAGCCAGAACAGCCCCAGCATTTT. This gives the protein CASSYGQPEQPQHF.

Here the CDR3 reads CASSFNYEQYF. The DNA for the CDR3 is TGTGCCAGCAGCTTTAACTACGAGCAGTACTTC. V gene TRBV7-2 combines with J gene TRBJ2-7; D unclear. CDR1 SGHTA and CDR2 FQGNSA come from the germline V gene. The CDR3 covers 11 residues. Trimming removed 3 bases at V and 3 bases at J, with 3 bases between.

The V and J genes are TRBV5-1 and TRBJ2-1; 8 bases fit TRBD2. Germline V gene data show CDR1 as SGHRS and CDR2 as YFSETQ. The CDR3 is made up of 15 amino acids. V lost 3 bases, J lost 8 bases, and 10 bases stayed unmatched. The CDR3 nucleotides read TGCGCCAGCAGCTCTGAGCGGGGGCTGAGGGATGAGCAGTTCTTC. This translates into CASSSERGLRDEQFF.

This chain connects TRBV5-1 to TRBJ1-1; possibly TRBD1 for D (6 bases). V was clipped by 1 base and J by 4 bases, with 11 bases between them. CDR1 and CDR2 (germline): SGHRS, YFSETQ. This CDR3 spans 14 amino acids. CDR3 region: CASSLSTGFTEAFF. CDR3 in DNA: TGCGCCAGCAGCTTGTCCACAGGGTTCACTGAAGCTTTCTTT. Full variable domain (outside the CDR3, taken from reference TRBV5-1 and TRBJ1-1): KAGVTQTPRYLIKTRGQQVTLSCSPISGHRSVSWYQQTPGQGLQFLFEYFSETQRNKGNFPGRFSGRQFSNSRSEMNVSTLELGDSALYLCASSLSTGFTEAFFGQGTRLTVV.

The chain recombines TRBV19 with TRBJ1-2; the D gene is possibly TRBD1 (5 bases). The CDR3 sequence is 16 residues long. Per germline, CDR1 LNHDA and CDR2 SQIVND (reference sequence). V was trimmed by 5 bases and J by 4 bases, leaving 20 bases between them. CDR3 sequence: CASSPTGRDSVYGYTF. The CDR3 DNA follows: TGTGCCAGTAGTCCCACCGGGCGGGACTCTGTCTATGGCTACACCTTC. Looking up the rest from reference TRBV19 and TRBJ1-2 gives the full variable domain: DGGITQSPKYLFRKEGQNVTLSCEQNLNHDAMYWYRQDPGQGLRLIYYSQIVNDFQKGDIAEGYSVSREKKESFPLTVTSAQKNPTAFYLCASSPTGRDSVYGYTFGSGTRLTVV.

The chain employs TRBV19 and TRBJ2-2; D remains unclear. Germline assignment: CDR1 LNHDA and CDR2 SQIVND (reference sequence). CDR3 size: 15 residues. Trimming removed 3 bases at V and 4 bases at J, with 12 bases between. CDR3 sequence (DNA): TGTGCCAGTAGTATCAGTCCCATCCCCACCGGGGAGCTGTTTTTT. Protein product: CASSISPIPTGELFF.

V usage is TRBV19 and J usage is TRBJ1-1; TRBD1 is a possible D gene (6 bases). Between the trimmed V and J ends, which lost 8 bases and 7 bases, there was a span of 17 bases. This CDR3 has 13 amino acids. Germline values: CDR1 LNHDA, CDR2 SQIVND (reference sequence). The CDR3 bases are TGTGCCAGTCACAGGGTGGATTACATTGAAGCTTTCTTT. It yields the protein CASHRVDYIEAFF.

The chain has TRBV7-2 and TRBJ1-2; D not resolved. Trimming pared 3 bases from V and 7 bases from J, leaving 9 bases between. The germline V gene encodes CDR1 SGHTA and CDR2 FQGNSA. The CDR3 totals 12 residues. The CDR3 nucleotides read TGTGCCAGCAGCTTCGAGCAGGTTGGCTACACCTTC. Translated, it gives CASSFEQVGYTF.

For this clone: The junction departs from germline at one end; a sequencing error may be responsible. The chain carries TRBV7-9 and TRBJ2-4; D possibly corresponds to TRBD2 (6 bases). The CDR3 covers 12 residues. The germline V gene has CDR1 SEHNR and CDR2 FQNEAQ (reference sequence). CDR3 sequence reads: CASSPSGRRLHF. The CDR3 DNA reads as TGTGCCAGCAGCCCGAGCGGGCGGCGGTTGCACTTC.

The CDR3 protein is CASSSQVGSGNTIYF. Written as DNA, the CDR3 is TGTGCCAGCAGCTCCCAAGTAGGGTCTGGAAACACCATATATTTT. The chain carries TRBV7-2 and TRBJ1-3, with D unclear. V gave up 4 bases and J gave up 1 base, with 11 bases separating them. The CDR3 extends over 15 amino acids. Germline assignment: CDR1 SGHTA and CDR2 FQGNSA.